A single sample is the source of the 15 T cell receptor beta chains below, sequenced in a study of blood T cell repertoires in COVID-19. The repertoire was sequenced with immunoSEQ multiplex PCR; TCRdb's copy has only in-frame clones and lacks some. The data hold roughly 120,000 clones, with about 85% observed a single time. The sequenced sample consisted of peripheral blood. These receptors were taken from a man aged 55 to 70 with acute or convalescent COVID-19.

The chain combines TRBV7-9 with TRBJ2-7; possibly TRBD1 for D (7 bases). V gave up 4 bases and J gave up 0 bases, with 25 bases separating them. The CDR3 contains 19 residues. Germline CDR1 SEHNR, CDR2 FQNEAQ (reference sequence). CDR3 region: CASSSRQGEERASSYEQYF. In nucleotides, the CDR3 is TGTGCCAGCAGCTCCAGGCAGGGGGAGGAGCGGGCTAGCTCCTACGAGCAGTACTTC.

The CDR3 region has the DNA TGTGCCAGCAGTTTATCCCTCCGGACAGCTAACTATGGCTACACCTTC. It codes for CASSLSLRTANYGYTF. The rearrangement links TRBV27 to TRBJ1-2, with D possibly being TRBD1 (6 bases). Germline V gene sequence: CDR1 MNHEY, CDR2 SMNVEV (reference sequence). Trimming cost V 0 bases and J 0 bases, with 11 bases left between them. There are 16 residues in the CDR3.

The chain is built from TRBV6-1 and TRBJ1-5; a weak D match, TRBD1 (6 bases). The CDR3 has 14 amino acids. Germline values: CDR1 MNHNS, CDR2 SASEGT. V was trimmed by 3 bases and J by 5 bases, leaving 11 bases between them. As DNA, the CDR3 is TGTGCCAGCAGTGATGGGGGCGGTGATCAGCCCCAGCATTTT. Its translation: CASSDGGGDQPQHF.

The V call is TRBV11-3, the J call TRBJ2-1; 12 nucleotides align to TRBD2. Germline values: CDR1 SGHNT, CDR2 YENEEA. The CDR3 has 18 amino acids. V lost 6 bases and J lost 3; bases outside the gene matches: 12. Here the CDR3 reads CASSSGTQGLAGYNEQFF. The DNA of the CDR3 is TGTGCCAGCAGTTCCGGGACGCAGGGACTAGCGGGCTACAATGAGCAGTTCTTC.

The V call is TRBV15, the J call TRBJ1-2; D ambiguous. The CDR3 extends over 15 amino acids. With 1 base removed from V and 5 bases from J, the gap between germline ends came to 14 bases. Germline CDR1 is LNHNV and CDR2 is YYDKDF (reference sequence). In DNA form, the CDR3 reads TGTGCCACCAGCAGAGCCGACGCCGTCGGGTATGGCTACACCTTC. Amino acids: CATSRADAVGYGYTF. Full variable domain (missing parts from reference TRBV15 and TRBJ1-2): DAMVIQNPRYQVTQFGKPVTLSCSQTLNHNVMYWYQQKSSQAPKLLFHYYDKDFNNEADTPDNFQSRRPNTSFCFLDIRSPGLGDTAMYLCATSRADAVGYGYTFGSGTRLTVV.

Regarding this clone: Germline and junction disagree at one end, which may indicate a read error. The V and J genes are TRBV20-1 and TRBJ2-7; a weak D match, TRBD1 (6 bases). The CDR3 is made up of 10 amino acids. CDR1 DFQATT and CDR2 SNEGSKA come from the germline V gene (reference sequence). The CDR3 region is CSARETGIVF. CDR3 DNA sequence: TGCAGTGCTAGAGAAACAGGGATCGTCTTC.

V usage is TRBV6-2 or TRBV6-3 and J usage is TRBJ1-1; D uncertain. Germline V gives CDR1 MNHEY, CDR2 SVGEGT. The CDR3 sequence is 14 residues long. The V end was cut by 6 bases, the J end by 4 bases, with 15 bases between. The CDR3 reads CASSLTGEGTEAFF. DNA for the CDR3: TGTGCCAGCAGCCTGACTGGGGAGGGCACTGAAGCTTTCTTT.

The chain couples TRBV7-3 to TRBJ2-2, with 9 bases aligning to TRBD2. Trimming cost V 1 base and J 4 bases; bases outside gene matches: 4. Germline CDR1 and CDR2: SGHTA and FQGTGA. The CDR3 contains 16 residues. The CDR3 coding sequence is TGTGCCAGCAGCTTAAATAGCGGGAGAGGCACCGGGGAGCTGTTTTTT. Its translation: CASSLNSGRGTGELFF.

On this clone itself: The sample holds other DNA sequences that translate to the same CDR3. J is TRBJ2-1 and V is TRBV27, with D perhaps TRBD2 (6 bases). The germline CDR1 and CDR2 sequences are MNHEY and SMNVEV (reference sequence). The CDR3 is 13 amino acids. V was pared by 3 bases and J by 4 bases, with 7 bases between. The CDR3 is CASSLAGYNEQFF. CDR3 DNA: TGTGCCAGCAGTTTGGCGGGGTACAATGAGCAGTTCTTC.

V is TRBV5-1 and J is TRBJ2-3; D is possibly TRBD1 (5 bases). The length of the CDR3 is 12 residues. Trimming left V 7 bases short and J 0 bases short, with 6 bases between. CDR1 and CDR2 (germline): SGHRS, YFSETQ. In DNA form, the CDR3 reads TGCGCCAGCGGGGCCAGCACAGATACGCAGTATTTT. Protein sequence: CASGASTDTQYF.

The chain carries TRBV28 and TRBJ2-7; TRBD2 might be the D (6 bases). Germline CDR1 and CDR2: MDHEN and SYDVKM. This CDR3 contains 14 residues. Deletions cut 3 bases from V and 2 bases from J, with 11 bases between. CDR3 loop: CASSFSGTTYEQYF. In DNA, the CDR3 is TGTGCCAGCAGTTTTAGCGGAACTACCTACGAGCAGTACTTC.

A few counts support this clone. The genes are TRBV5-4 and TRBJ2-5; possibly TRBD2 for D (6 bases). Germline V gene data show CDR1 as SGHNT and CDR2 as YYREEE (reference sequence). V was clipped by 4 bases and J by 5 bases, with 12 bases between them. The CDR3 is made up of 13 amino acids. Here the CDR3 reads CASSPGTEETQYF. The CDR3 DNA reads as TGTGCCAGCAGCCCGGGGACTGAGGAGACCCAGTACTTC.

The chain has TRBV2 and TRBJ2-5; 7 positions match TRBD1. Germline V gene data show CDR1 as SNHLY and CDR2 as FYNNEI. Trimming took 8 bases from V and 2 from J; bases not matched to a gene: 2. This CDR3 is 12 amino acids long. CDR3 sequence reads: CASQQGQETQYF. The CDR3 coding sequence is TGTGCCAGCCAACAGGGGCAAGAGACCCAGTACTTC. The whole variable domain, filled in from reference TRBV2 and TRBJ2-5, reads EPEVTQTPSHQVTQMGQEVILRCVPISNHLYFYWYRQILGQKVEFLVSFYNNEISEKSEIFDDQFSVERPDGSNFTLKIRSTKLEDSAMYFCASQQGQETQYFGPGTRLLVL.

J is TRBJ2-1 and V is TRBV6-4; a possible D gene is TRBD1 (6 bases). Trimming cost V 6 bases and J 4 bases, with 22 bases left between them. CDR1 and CDR2 (germline): MRHNA, SNTAGT. The CDR3 loop spans 17 amino acids. As DNA, the CDR3 is TGTGCCAGCAGCAAACTAAGGCGCGGACAGTCTTACAATGAGCAGTTCTTC. Protein sequence: CASSKLRRGQSYNEQFF.

This clone has just one count. The CDR3 nucleotides are TGTGCCAGTAGTGTACGACAGGGGGCGAGAAATGAGCAGTTCTTC. This gives the protein CASSVRQGARNEQFF. The chain links TRBV19 to TRBJ2-1; TRBD1 aligns across 10 bases. Germline CDR1 reads LNHDA; CDR2 reads SQIVND (reference sequence). The CDR3 covers 15 residues. J lost 7 bases, V lost 5 bases, and 8 bases had no gene match. The whole variable domain, remainder taken from reference TRBV19 and TRBJ2-1, is DGGITQSPKYLFRKEGQNVTLSCEQNLNHDAMYWYRQDPGQGLRLIYYSQIVNDFQKGDIAEGYSVSREKKESFPLTVTSAQKNPTAFYLCASSVRQGARNEQFFGPGTRLTVL.